Shown below are 10 T cell receptor beta chains from a single sample sequenced in a study of T cell repertoires in cytomegalovirus infection. TCRdb reprocessed the reads via MiXCR and lists one record per CDR3 protein. The table lists some 590,000 distinct CDR3 sequences, 40% of them singletons, with around 50% in the top ten. These receptors are not linked to any known antigen. Here the sequenced sample was cultured PBMCs, taken from culture after CMV antigen stimulation. These receptors all come from a human donor in good health (CMV status not recorded). Some clones in this sample may be carry-over from other donors' samples.

The chain has TRBV28 and TRBJ1-1; tentatively, D is TRBD1 (6 bases). The V end lost 5 bases, the J end lost 4 bases, and 17 bases lay between the germline ends. This CDR3 has 15 amino acids. CDR1 MDHEN and CDR2 SYDVKM come from the germline V gene. CDR3: CASSPGAGSSTEAFF. In nucleotides, the CDR3 is TGTGCCAGCAGTCCAGGGGCAGGGAGTAGCACTGAAGCTTTCTTT.

The chain uses TRBV20-1 and TRBJ1-1, with 7 bases that match TRBD1. The length of the CDR3 is 12 residues. Germline V lookup: CDR1 DFQATT, CDR2 SNEGSKA (reference sequence). The V gene end was trimmed by 8 bases and the J gene end by 6 bases; junction bases not matched to a gene: 9. In DNA form, the CDR3 reads TGCAGTTACAGGGGTTACGGAGCTGAAGCTTTCTTT. Amino acid sequence: CSYRGYGAEAFF.

The CDR3 sequence: CASILGSYNSPLHF. The CDR3 region has the DNA TGTGCCAGCATCTTGGGGTCCTATAATTCACCCCTCCACTTT. The chain couples TRBV28 to TRBJ1-6; D is ambiguous. V lost 7 bases and J lost 1, with 8 bases in between. The germline V gene encodes CDR1 MDHEN and CDR2 SYDVKM. This CDR3 contains 14 residues.

A few counts support this clonotype. This CDR3 reads CASTQEAGNTIYF. CDR3 in DNA: TGTGCCAGCACCCAAGAGGCTGGAAACACCATATATTTT. The rearrangement uses TRBV7-2 and TRBJ1-3; D is uncertain. Trimming left V 7 bases short and J 2 bases short, with 9 bases between. The CDR3 has 13 residues. Germline V lookup: CDR1 SGHTA, CDR2 FQGNSA.

Ten or more counts support this clonotype. The chain combines TRBV7-2 with TRBJ2-5; D may be TRBD1 or TRBD2 (6 bases each). The V gene lost 2 bases and the J gene lost 3 bases, with 7 bases spanning the gap. Germline CDR1 and CDR2: SGHTA and FQGNSA. This CDR3 is built from 13 residues. The CDR3 bases are TGTGCCAGCAGCTTAAGGGGGGAAGAGACCCAGTACTTC. This gives the protein CASSLRGEETQYF.

This chain's CDR3 is CASSPNTGTSNTGELFF. The CDR3 nucleotides read TGTGCCAGCAGCCCGAATACCGGGACTTCAAACACCGGGGAGCTGTTTTTT. The chain recombines TRBV5-4 with TRBJ2-2; possible D gene TRBD2, 6 bases. The CDR3 runs 17 residues. Trimming shortened V by 4 bases and J by 2 bases, and 18 bases separated the two germline ends. CDR1 is SGHNT, CDR2 YYREEE, per germline (reference sequence).

This clonotype was recorded a few times. The chain combines TRBV28 with TRBJ2-4, with 7 bases matching TRBD2. CDR1 and CDR2 (germline): MDHEN, SYDVKM. V trimming: 6 bases; J trimming: 1 base; junction bases outside the gene matches: 9. The CDR3 sequence is 16 residues long. The CDR3 nucleotides are TGTGCCAGCAGCCACCCGGCGGGAGTGGCCAAAAACATTCAGTACTTC. Its translation: CASSHPAGVAKNIQYF.

The V and J genes are TRBV5-1 and TRBJ2-3; D may be TRBD1 or TRBD2 (5 bases each). V was pared by 4 bases and J by 5 bases, with 14 bases between. This CDR3 has 14 amino acids. CDR1 is SGHRS, CDR2 YFSETQ, per germline. CDR3 region: CASSLGTAGDTQYF. The CDR3 region has the DNA TGCGCCAGCAGCCTGGGGACGGCCGGAGATACGCAGTATTTT.

This clonotype appeared a few times. The rearrangement joins TRBV12-3 or TRBV12-4 to TRBJ2-1; D is perhaps TRBD2 (5 bases). With 4 bases removed from V and 9 bases from J, the gap between germline ends came to 16 bases. The CDR3 contains 14 residues. DNA for the CDR3: TGTGCCAGCAGTTCGTACAATCTAGGAGGTGAGCAGTTCTTC. It encodes CASSSYNLGGEQFF.

The chain combines TRBV25-1 with TRBJ2-3, with 7 bases matching TRBD2. The CDR3 length is 15 residues. Looked up from germline, CDR1 is MGHDK and CDR2 is SYGVNS. The V gene end was trimmed by 6 bases and the J gene end by 3 bases; junction bases not matched to a gene: 9. CDR3 in amino acids: CASSGSRGGTDTQYF. CDR3 nucleotide sequence: TGTGCCAGCAGCGGGAGTCGGGGAGGGACAGATACGCAGTATTTT. The full variable domain, in which reference TRBV25-1 and TRBJ2-3 provide the parts outside the CDR3, is EADIYQTPRYLVIGTGKKITLECSQTMGHDKMYWYQQDPGMELHLIHYSYGVNSTEKGDLSSESTVSRIRTEHFPLTLESARPSHTSQYLCASSGSRGGTDTQYFGPGTRLTVL.